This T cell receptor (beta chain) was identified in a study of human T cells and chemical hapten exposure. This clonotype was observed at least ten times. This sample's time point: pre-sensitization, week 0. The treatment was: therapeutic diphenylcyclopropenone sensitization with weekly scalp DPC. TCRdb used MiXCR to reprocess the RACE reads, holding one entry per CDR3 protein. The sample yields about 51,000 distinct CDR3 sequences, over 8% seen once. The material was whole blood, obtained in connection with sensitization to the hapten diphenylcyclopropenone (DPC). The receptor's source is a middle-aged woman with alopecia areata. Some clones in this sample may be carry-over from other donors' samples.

CDR3 protein: CASSVGGDSPLHF. In DNA form, the CDR3 reads TGTGCCAGCAGCGTAGGGGGGGATTCACCCCTCCACTTT. This chain links TRBV9 with TRBJ1-6; perhaps TRBD1 as D (5 bases). Per germline, CDR1 SGDLS and CDR2 YYNGEE. The ends were cut back, 0 bases at V and 8 bases at J, with 6 bases in the middle. This CDR3 contains 13 residues.